The entry below gives a single T cell receptor beta chain sequence along with its context. What it recognizes is unknown. This sample is drawn from a study of blood T cells in healthy people across ages. General study points: Both naive CD4+ cell counts and diversity were greater in long-lived donors than in aged donors. For the donors, CMV status was unknown and possibly confounded expanded clonotype changes.

Every donor provided 8.5 to 10 milliliters of peripheral blood. V lost 1 base, J lost 4 bases, and 7 bases lay in between. The CDR3 has 13 residues. Germline CDR1 reads MDHEN; CDR2 reads SYDVKM. Combining a sample-barcoded 5' primer with a J-beta primer mix, a second PCR ran for 7 to 11 cycles. Every molecule of cDNA carried a tag from a template-switch adaptor with 12 random nucleotides. MiXCR, run by TCRdb on the 5' RACE reads, gives a single entry per CDR3 protein. This sample has 1,500,000 or so distinct CDR3 sequences; 35% to 45% occur once, and the top ten carry approximately 4%. The chain employs TRBV28 and TRBJ1-2; the D is unclear. This TCR came from a woman aged 18-29 years in good health. The sequencing sample was made of blood. Here the CDR3 reads CASSLSASYGYTF. The CDR3 nucleotides are TGTGCCAGCAGTTTATCGGCCAGCTATGGCTACACCTTC.